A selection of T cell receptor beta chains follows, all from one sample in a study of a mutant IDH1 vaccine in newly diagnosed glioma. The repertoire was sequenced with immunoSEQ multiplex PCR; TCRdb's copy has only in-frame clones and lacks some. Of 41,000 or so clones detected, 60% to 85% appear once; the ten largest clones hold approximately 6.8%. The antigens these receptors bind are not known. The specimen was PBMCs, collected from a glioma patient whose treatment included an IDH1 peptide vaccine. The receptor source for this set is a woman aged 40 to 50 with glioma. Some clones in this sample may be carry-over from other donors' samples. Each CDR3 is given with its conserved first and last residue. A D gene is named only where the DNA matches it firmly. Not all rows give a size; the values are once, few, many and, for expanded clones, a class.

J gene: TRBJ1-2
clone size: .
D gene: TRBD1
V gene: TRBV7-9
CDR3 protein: CASSLRDRDYGYTF
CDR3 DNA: TGTGCCAGCAGCTTAAGGGACAGAGATTATGGCTACACCTTC

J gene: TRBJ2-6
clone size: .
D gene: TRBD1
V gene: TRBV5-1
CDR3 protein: CASSLEGALFSGANVLTF
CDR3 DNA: TGCGCCAGCAGCTTAGAGGGGGCCCTTTTCTCTGGGGCCAACGTCCTGACTTTC

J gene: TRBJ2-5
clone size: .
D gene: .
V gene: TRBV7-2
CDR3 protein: CASSFIWGGEEGETQYF
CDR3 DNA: TGTGCCAGCAGCTTCATTTGGGGCGGGGAGGAGGGTGAGACCCAGTACTTC

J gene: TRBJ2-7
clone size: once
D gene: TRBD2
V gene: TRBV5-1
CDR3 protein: CASSVTSGRAPYQYF
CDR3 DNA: TGCGCCAGCAGCGTTACTAGCGGGAGGGCCCCCTACCAGTACTTC

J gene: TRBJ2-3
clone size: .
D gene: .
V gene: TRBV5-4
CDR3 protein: CASSQARDSTDTQYF
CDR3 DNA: TGTGCCAGCAGCCAGGCGCGGGACTCCACAGATACGCAGTATTTT

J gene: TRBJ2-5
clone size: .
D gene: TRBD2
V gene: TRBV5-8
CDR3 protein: CASSWSGGAQGETQYF
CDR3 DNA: TGTGCCAGCAGCTGGAGCGGGGGGGCCCAGGGAGAGACCCAGTACTTC

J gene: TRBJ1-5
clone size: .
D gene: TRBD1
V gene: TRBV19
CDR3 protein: CASSRGTGDQPQHF
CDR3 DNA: TGTGCCAGTAGTCGGGGGACAGGAGATCAGCCCCAGCATTTT

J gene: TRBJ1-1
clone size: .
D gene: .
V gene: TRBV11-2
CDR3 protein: CASSIPGGAEAFF
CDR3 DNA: TGTGCCAGCAGCATACCAGGAGGGGCTGAAGCTTTCTTT

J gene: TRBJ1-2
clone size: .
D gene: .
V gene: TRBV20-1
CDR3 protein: CSARVSGYTF
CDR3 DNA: TGCAGTGCTAGGGTGTCAGGCTACACCTTC

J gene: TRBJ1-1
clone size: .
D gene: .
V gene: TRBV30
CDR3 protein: CAWNRELATEAFF
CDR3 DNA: TGTGCCTGGAACAGGGAACTTGCCACTGAAGCTTTCTTT

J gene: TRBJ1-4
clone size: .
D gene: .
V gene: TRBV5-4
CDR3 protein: CASSSRQPGPREGEKLFF
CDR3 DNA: TGTGCCAGCAGCTCAAGACAACCGGGACCTCGGGAGGGTGAAAAACTGTTTTTT

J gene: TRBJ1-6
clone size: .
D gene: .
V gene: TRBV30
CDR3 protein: CAWRATASNSPLHF
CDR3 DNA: TGTGCCTGGAGAGCTACGGCAAGCAATTCACCCCTCCACTTT

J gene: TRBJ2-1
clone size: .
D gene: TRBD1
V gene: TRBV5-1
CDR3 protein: CASSPTGGSNEQFF
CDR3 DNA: TGCGCCAGCAGCCCGACAGGGGGTTCGAATGAGCAGTTCTTC

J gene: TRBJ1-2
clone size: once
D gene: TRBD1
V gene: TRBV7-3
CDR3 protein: CASSRGQGAGYGYTF
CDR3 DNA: TGTGCCAGCAGCCGCGGACAGGGAGCTGGGTATGGCTACACCTTC

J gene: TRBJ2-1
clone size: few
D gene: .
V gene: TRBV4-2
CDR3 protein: CASSQVGIALNSNEQFF
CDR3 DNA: TGTGCCAGCAGCCAAGTAGGGATTGCGTTGAACAGCAATGAGCAGTTCTTC

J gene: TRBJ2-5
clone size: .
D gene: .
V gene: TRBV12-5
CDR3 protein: CASGLDTETQYF
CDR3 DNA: TGTGCTAGTGGTTTGGATACAGAGACCCAGTACTTC

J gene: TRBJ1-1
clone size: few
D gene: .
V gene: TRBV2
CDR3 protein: CASREGVKTEAFF
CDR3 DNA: TGTGCCAGCAGAGAGGGGGTTAAAACTGAAGCTTTCTTT

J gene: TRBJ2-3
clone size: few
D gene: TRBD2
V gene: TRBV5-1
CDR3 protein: CASSPGTSGRRGTDTQYF
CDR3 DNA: TGCGCCAGCAGCCCCGGTACTAGCGGGAGACGCGGCACAGATACGCAGTATTTT

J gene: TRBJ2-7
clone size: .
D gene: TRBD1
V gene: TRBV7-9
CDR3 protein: CASSADRDPYEQYF
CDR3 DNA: TGTGCCAGCAGCGCGGACAGGGACCCCTACGAGCAGTACTTC

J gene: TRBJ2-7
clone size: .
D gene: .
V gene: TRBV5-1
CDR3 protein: CASSWGILYEQYF
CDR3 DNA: TGCGCCAGCAGCTGGGGGATTCTCTACGAGCAGTACTTC

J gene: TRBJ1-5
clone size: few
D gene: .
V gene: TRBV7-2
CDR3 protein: CASSLDWGQPQHF
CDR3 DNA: TGTGCCAGCAGCTTAGATTGGGGACAGCCCCAGCATTTT

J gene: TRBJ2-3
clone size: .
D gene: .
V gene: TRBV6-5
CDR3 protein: CASSYSGGRVTQYF
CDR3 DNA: TGTGCCAGCAGTTACTCAGGGGGGAGGGTTACGCAGTATTTT

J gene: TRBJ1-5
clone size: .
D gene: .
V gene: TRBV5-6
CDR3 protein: CASSLSNQPQHF
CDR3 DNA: TGTGCCAGCAGCCTTAGCAATCAGCCCCAGCATTTT

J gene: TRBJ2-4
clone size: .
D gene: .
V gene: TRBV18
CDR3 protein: CASSPLPEAFQYF
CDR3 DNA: TGTGCCAGCTCACCACTTCCGGAGGCTTTTCAGTACTTC

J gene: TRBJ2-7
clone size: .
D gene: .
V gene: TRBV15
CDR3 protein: CATSRDWGNEQYF
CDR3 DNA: TGTGCCACCAGCAGAGATTGGGGGAACGAGCAGTACTTC

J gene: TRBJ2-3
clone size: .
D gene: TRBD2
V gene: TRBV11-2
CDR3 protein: CASSLLGGGSTDTQYF
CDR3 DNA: TGTGCCAGCAGCTTATTGGGCGGGGGGAGCACAGATACGCAGTATTTT

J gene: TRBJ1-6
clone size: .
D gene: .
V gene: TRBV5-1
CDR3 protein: CASSLTSPGPGYSPLHF
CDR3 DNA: TGCGCCAGCAGCCTCACTTCACCGGGACCGGGTTATTCACCCCTCCACTTT

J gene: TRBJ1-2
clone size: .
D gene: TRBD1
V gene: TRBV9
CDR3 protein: CASSTETGDGYTF
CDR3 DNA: TGTGCCAGCAGCACCGAGACAGGGGATGGCTACACCTTC

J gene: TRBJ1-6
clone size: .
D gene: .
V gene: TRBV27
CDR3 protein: CASSSNANSPLHF
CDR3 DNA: TGTGCCAGCAGTTCCAACGCAAATTCACCCCTCCACTTT

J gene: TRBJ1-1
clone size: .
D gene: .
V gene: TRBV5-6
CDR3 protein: CASHIGGMNTEAFF
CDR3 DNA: TGTGCCAGCCACATTGGAGGGATGAACACTGAAGCTTTCTTT

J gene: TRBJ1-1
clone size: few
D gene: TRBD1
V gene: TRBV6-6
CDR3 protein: CASWEGGWGTEAFF
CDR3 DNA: TGTGCCAGCTGGGAAGGGGGCTGGGGCACTGAAGCTTTCTTT

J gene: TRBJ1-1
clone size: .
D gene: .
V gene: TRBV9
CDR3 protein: CASSGGLNTEAFF
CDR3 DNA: TGTGCCAGCAGCGGAGGCTTGAACACTGAAGCTTTCTTT

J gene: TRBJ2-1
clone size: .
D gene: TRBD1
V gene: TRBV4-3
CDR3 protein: CASSQETGGREQFF
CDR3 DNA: TGCGCCAGCAGCCAAGAGACAGGGGGCAGGGAGCAGTTCTTC